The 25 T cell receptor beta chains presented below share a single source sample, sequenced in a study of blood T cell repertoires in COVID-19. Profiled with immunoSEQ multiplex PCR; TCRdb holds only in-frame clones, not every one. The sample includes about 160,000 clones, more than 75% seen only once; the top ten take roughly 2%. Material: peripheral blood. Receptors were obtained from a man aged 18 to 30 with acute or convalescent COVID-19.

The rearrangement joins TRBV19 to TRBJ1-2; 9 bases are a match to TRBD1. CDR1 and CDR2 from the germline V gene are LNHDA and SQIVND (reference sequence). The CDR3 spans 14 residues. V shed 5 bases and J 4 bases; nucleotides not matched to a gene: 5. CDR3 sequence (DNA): TGTGCCAGTAGTCCTCAGGACAGGGGCTATGGCTACACCTTC. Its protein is CASSPQDRGYGYTF.

In nucleotides, the CDR3 is TGTGCCACCAGCTTGACAGGGATAAACTATGGCTACACCTTC. It is translated as CATSLTGINYGYTF. V and J are TRBV24-1 and TRBJ1-2, with 7 bases identical to TRBD1. V was pared by 7 bases and J by 2 bases, with 6 bases of the junction left unmatched. In germline, CDR1 is KGHDR, CDR2 SFDVKD. CDR3 length equals 14 residues.

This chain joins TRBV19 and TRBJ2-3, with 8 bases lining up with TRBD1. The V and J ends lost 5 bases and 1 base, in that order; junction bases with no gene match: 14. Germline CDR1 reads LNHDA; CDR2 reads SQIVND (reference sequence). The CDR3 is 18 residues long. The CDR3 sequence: CASSLSVPGGWGTDTQYF. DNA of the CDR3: TGTGCCAGTAGTCTCAGTGTCCCAGGGGGCTGGGGCACAGATACGCAGTATTTT.

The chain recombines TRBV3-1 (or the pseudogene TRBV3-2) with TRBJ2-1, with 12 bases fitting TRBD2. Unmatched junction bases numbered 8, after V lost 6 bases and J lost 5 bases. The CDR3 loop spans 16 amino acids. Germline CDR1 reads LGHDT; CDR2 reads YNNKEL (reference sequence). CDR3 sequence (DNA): TGTGCCAGCAGAGATCTAGCGGGGGGGCGACACAATGAGCAGTTCTTC. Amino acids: CASRDLAGGRHNEQFF.

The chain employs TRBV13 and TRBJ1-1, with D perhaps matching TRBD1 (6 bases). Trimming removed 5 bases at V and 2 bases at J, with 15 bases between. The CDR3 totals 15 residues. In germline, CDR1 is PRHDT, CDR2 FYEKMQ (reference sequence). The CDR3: CASSPGDITNTEAFF. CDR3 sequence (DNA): TGTGCCAGCAGCCCAGGGGACATCACCAACACTGAAGCTTTCTTT.

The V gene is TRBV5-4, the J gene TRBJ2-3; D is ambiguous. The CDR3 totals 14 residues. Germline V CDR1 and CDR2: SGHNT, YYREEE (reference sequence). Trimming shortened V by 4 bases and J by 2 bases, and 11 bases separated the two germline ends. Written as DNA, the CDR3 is TGTGCCAGCAGCACAGCAATTTACACAGATACGCAGTATTTT. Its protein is CASSTAIYTDTQYF.

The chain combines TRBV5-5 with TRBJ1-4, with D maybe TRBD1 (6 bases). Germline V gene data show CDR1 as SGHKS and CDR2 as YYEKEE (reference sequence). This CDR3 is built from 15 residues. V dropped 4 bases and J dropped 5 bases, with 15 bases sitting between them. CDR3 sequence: CASSLTGSRNEKLFF. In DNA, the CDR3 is TGTGCCAGCAGCCTCACAGGGAGTAGGAATGAAAAACTGTTTTTT.

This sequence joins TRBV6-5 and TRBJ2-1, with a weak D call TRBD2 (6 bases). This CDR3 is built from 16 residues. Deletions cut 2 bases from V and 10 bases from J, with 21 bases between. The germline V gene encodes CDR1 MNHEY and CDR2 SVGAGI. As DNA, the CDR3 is TGTGCCAGCAGTTACGCAGGCCTAGCGCTGGGAGAAGAGCAGTTCTTC. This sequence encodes CASSYAGLALGEEQFF.

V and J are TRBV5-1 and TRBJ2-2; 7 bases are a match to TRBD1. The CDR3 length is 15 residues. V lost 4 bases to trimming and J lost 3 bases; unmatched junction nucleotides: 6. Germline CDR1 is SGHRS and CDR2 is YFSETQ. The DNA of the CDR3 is TGCGCCAGCAGCCCACAGGGGTTGGACACCGGGGAGCTGTTTTTT. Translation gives CASSPQGLDTGELFF.

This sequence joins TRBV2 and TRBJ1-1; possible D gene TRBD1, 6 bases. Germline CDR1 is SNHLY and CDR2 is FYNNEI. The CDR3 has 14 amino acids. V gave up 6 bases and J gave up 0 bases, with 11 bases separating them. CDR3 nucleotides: TGTGCCAGCAGCTTCAGGGGTTTGAACACTGAAGCTTTCTTT. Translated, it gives CASSFRGLNTEAFF.

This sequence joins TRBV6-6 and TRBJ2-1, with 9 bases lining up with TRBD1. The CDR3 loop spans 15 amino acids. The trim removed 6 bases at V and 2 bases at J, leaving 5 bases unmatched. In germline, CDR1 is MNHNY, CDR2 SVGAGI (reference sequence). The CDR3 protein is CASRRQGGAYNEQFF. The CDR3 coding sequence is TGTGCCAGCAGAAGACAGGGGGGCGCCTACAATGAGCAGTTCTTC.

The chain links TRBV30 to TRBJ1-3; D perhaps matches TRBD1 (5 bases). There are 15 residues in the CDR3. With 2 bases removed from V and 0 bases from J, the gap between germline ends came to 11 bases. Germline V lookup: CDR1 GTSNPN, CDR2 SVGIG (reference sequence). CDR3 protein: CAWSKGPFSGNTIYF. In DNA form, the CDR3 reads TGTGCCTGGAGTAAGGGGCCTTTCTCTGGAAACACCATATATTTT. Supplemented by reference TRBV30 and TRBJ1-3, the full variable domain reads SQTIHQWPATLVQPVGSPLSLECTVEGTSNPNLYWYRQAAGRGLQLLFYSVGIGQISSEVPQNLSASRPQDRQFILSSKKLLLSDSGFYLCAWSKGPFSGNTIYFGEGSWLTVV.

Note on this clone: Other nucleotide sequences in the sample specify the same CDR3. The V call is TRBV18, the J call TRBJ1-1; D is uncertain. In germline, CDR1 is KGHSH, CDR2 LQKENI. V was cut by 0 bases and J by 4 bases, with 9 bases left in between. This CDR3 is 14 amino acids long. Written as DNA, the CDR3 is TGTGCCAGCTCACCACCGGGTCTAGGCACTGAAGCTTTCTTT. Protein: CASSPPGLGTEAFF.

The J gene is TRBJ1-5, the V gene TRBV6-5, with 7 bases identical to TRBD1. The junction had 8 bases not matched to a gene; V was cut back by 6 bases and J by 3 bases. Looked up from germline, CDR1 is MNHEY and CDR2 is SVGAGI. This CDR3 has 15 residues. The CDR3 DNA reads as TGTGCCAGCAGCCAGGGGGGACCCTTCAATCAGCCCCAGCATTTT. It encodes CASSQGGPFNQPQHF.

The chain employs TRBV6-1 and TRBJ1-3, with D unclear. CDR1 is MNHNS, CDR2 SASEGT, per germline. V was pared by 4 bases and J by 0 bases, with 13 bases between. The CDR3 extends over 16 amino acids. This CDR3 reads CASSARTDLSGNTIYF. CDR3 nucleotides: TGTGCCAGCAGTGCCCGGACTGATCTCTCTGGAAACACCATATATTTT.

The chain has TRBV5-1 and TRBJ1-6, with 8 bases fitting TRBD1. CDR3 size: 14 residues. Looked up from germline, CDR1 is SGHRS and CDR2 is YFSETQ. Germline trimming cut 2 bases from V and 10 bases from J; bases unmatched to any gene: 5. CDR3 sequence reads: CASSFSTGESPLHF. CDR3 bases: TGCGCCAGCAGCTTTTCGACAGGGGAATCACCCCTCCACTTT.

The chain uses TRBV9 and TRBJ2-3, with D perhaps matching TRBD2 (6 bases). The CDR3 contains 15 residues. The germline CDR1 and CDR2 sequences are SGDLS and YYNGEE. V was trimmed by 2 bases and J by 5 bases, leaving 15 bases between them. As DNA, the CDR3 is TGTGCCAGCAGCGTTCTGCGTCAGGGAGGAGATACGCAGTATTTT. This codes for CASSVLRQGGDTQYF.

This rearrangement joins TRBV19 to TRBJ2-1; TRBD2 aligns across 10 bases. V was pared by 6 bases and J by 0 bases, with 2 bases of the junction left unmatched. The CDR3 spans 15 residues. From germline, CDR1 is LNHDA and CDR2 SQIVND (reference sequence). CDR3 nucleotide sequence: TGTGCCAGTAGCCCTAGCGGGAGCTCCTACAATGAGCAGTTCTTC. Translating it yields CASSPSGSSYNEQFF. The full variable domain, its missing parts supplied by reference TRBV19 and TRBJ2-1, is DGGITQSPKYLFRKEGQNVTLSCEQNLNHDAMYWYRQDPGQGLRLIYYSQIVNDFQKGDIAEGYSVSREKKESFPLTVTSAQKNPTAFYLCASSPSGSSYNEQFFGPGTRLTVL.

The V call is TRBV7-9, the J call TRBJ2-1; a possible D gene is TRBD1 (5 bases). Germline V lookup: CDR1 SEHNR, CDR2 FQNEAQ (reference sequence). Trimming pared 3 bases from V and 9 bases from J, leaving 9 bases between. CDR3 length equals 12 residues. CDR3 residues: CASSLGHGEQFF. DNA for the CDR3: TGTGCCAGCAGCTTGGGGCACGGTGAGCAGTTCTTC.

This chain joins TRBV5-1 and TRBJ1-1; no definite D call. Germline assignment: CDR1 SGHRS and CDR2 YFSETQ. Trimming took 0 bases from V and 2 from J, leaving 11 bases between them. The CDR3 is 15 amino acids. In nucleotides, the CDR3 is TGCGCCAGCAGCTTGGGAGAGGGATCCAACACTGAAGCTTTCTTT. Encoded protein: CASSLGEGSNTEAFF.

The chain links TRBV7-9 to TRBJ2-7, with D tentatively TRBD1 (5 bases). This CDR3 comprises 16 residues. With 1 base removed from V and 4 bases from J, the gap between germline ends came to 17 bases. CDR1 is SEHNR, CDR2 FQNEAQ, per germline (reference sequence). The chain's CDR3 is CASSLGLGVRVYEQYF. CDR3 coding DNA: TGTGCCAGCAGCTTAGGGTTAGGGGTCCGGGTATACGAGCAGTACTTC.

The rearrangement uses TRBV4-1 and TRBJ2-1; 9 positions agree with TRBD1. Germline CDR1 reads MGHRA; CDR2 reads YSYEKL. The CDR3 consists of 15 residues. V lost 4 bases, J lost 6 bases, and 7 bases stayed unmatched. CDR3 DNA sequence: TGCGCCAGCAGCCCCCCCGGGACAGGGTTCAATGAGCAGTTCTTC. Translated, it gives CASSPPGTGFNEQFF.

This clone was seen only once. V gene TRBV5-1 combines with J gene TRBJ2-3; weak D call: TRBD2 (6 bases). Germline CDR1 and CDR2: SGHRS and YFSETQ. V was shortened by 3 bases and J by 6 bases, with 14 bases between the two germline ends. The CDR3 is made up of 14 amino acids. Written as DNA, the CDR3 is TGCGCCAGCAGCTCCGAAGGAGGGGTGGATACGCAGTATTTT. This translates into CASSSEGGVDTQYF.

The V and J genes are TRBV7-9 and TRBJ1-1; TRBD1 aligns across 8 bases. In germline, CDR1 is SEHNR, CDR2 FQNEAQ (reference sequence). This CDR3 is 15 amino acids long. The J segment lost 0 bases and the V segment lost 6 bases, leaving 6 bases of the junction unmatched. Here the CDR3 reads CASSRRTGLNTEAFF. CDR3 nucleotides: TGTGCCAGCAGTCGAAGGACAGGGCTGAACACTGAAGCTTTCTTT.

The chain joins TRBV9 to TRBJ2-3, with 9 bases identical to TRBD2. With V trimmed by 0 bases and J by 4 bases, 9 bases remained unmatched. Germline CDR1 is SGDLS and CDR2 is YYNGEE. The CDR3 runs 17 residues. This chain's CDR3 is CASSVDQAGGVADTQYF. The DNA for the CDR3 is TGTGCCAGCAGCGTAGATCAAGCGGGAGGAGTGGCAGATACGCAGTATTTT.